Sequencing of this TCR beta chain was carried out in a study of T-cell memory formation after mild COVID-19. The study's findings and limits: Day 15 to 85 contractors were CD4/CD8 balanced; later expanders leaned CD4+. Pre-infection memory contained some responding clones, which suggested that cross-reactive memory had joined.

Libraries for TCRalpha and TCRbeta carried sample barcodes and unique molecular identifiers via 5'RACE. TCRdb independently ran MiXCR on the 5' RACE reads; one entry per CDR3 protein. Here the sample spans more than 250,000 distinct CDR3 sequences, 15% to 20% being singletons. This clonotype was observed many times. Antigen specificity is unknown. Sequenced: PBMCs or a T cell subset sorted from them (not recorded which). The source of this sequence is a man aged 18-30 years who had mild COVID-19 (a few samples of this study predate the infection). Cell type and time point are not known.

The CDR3, as DNA: TGTGCCAGCAGTCTCTGGACAAGCCAAGAGACCCAGTACTTC. Amino acid sequence: CASSLWTSQETQYF. The chain links TRBV12-3 or TRBV12-4 to TRBJ2-5; possibly TRBD1 for D (5 bases). The germline V and J ends were trimmed by 5 bases and 1 base, with 11 bases remaining between them. The CDR3 has 14 residues.